A single sample is the source of the 13 T cell receptor beta chains below, sequenced in a study of T cell responses to AZD1222 COVID-19 vaccine. The protocol was immunoSEQ multiplex PCR, while the TCRdb copy is restricted to in-frame clones and leaves out a portion. The sample holds 120,000 or so clones; just under 90% are singletons and the top ten take 4.4%. The sequencing here drew on peripheral blood, taken on day 0 of AZD1222 vaccination. All receptors come from an adult in good health.

The J gene is TRBJ2-3, the V gene TRBV27; D is uncertain. Germline CDR1 MNHEY, CDR2 SMNVEV (reference sequence). The length of the CDR3 is 14 residues. Trimming removed 0 bases at V and 5 bases at J, with 9 bases between. The DNA of the CDR3 is TGTGCCAGCAGTTTATCATCGGTTGGAGATACGCAGTATTTT. This gives the protein CASSLSSVGDTQYF.

This chain's CDR3 is CASSQQKNTEAFF. In DNA form, the CDR3 reads TGTGCCAGCAGCCAACAGAAGAACACTGAAGCTTTCTTT. The rearrangement joins TRBV11-2 to TRBJ1-1; D is ambiguous. CDR3 size: 13 residues. With 5 bases removed from V and 1 base from J, the gap between germline ends came to 8 bases. Germline V lookup: CDR1 SGHAT, CDR2 FQNNGV.

The table lists this clone with a count of one. V and J are TRBV6-6 and TRBJ2-7; D uncertain. V gave up 2 bases and J gave up 1 base, with 9 bases separating them. Germline-derived CDR1 and CDR2 are MNHNY and SVGAGI (reference sequence). The CDR3 runs 14 residues. DNA of the CDR3: TGTGCCAGCAGTTACACCGTTCAGTCCTACGAGCAGTACTTC. Residues: CASSYTVQSYEQYF.

V and J are TRBV5-5 and TRBJ2-7, with TRBD2 as a possible D gene (6 bases). Trimming took off 5 bases at V and 2 bases at J, with 14 bases between the two ends. Germline CDR1 is SGHKS and CDR2 is YYEKEE (reference sequence). The length of the CDR3 is 14 residues. CDR3 in amino acids: CASSWGLGPYEQYF. The CDR3 nucleotides read TGTGCCAGCAGTTGGGGACTCGGACCCTACGAGCAGTACTTC.

The chain carries TRBV18 and TRBJ1-1, with D maybe TRBD1 (6 bases). Looked up from germline, CDR1 is KGHSH and CDR2 is LQKENI. Trimming shortened V by 2 bases and J by 4 bases, and 17 bases separated the two germline ends. The CDR3 totals 16 residues. CDR3 nucleotides: TGTGCCAGCTCACCAAACAGGGAACCCTGGGGCACTGAAGCTTTCTTT. Translation gives CASSPNREPWGTEAFF.

The rearrangement joins TRBV10-3 to TRBJ2-3; TRBD1 matches 7 bases. Germline assignment: CDR1 ENHRY and CDR2 SYGVKD. The CDR3 runs 16 residues. Germline trimming cut 5 bases from V and 2 bases from J; bases unmatched to any gene: 10. CDR3: CAISPGPDRVTDTQYF. CDR3 sequence (DNA): TGTGCCATCAGTCCCGGGCCTGACAGGGTCACAGATACGCAGTATTTT.

This rearrangement joins TRBV3-1 (or the pseudogene TRBV3-2) to TRBJ1-4, with D unresolved. Germline V gives CDR1 LGHDT, CDR2 YNNKEL (reference sequence). The V end was cut by 4 bases, the J end by 5 bases, with 5 bases between. The CDR3 sequence is 12 residues long. The CDR3 protein is CASSRVNEKLFF. Here the CDR3 DNA reads TGTGCCAGCAGCCGTGTAAATGAAAAACTGTTTTTT.

The V gene is TRBV5-4, the J gene TRBJ2-1, with 7 nucleotides matching TRBD2. The CDR3 has 15 residues. The germline CDR1 and CDR2 sequences are SGHNT and YYREEE (reference sequence). V gave up 3 bases and J gave up 3 bases; unmatched junction bases: 6. The DNA of the CDR3 is TGTGCCAGCAGCTCCGGGACTACCTACTACAATGAGCAGTTCTTC. Protein: CASSSGTTYYNEQFF.

The chain links TRBV4-1 to TRBJ1-5; possibly TRBD1 for D (6 bases). There are 15 residues in the CDR3. Trimming pared 1 base from V and 7 bases from J, leaving 14 bases between. Germline CDR1 reads MGHRA; CDR2 reads YSYEKL. CDR3 amino acids: CASSQVTGAGQPQHF. The DNA for the CDR3 is TGCGCCAGCAGCCAAGTCACGGGGGCAGGCCAGCCCCAGCATTTT.

This clone was detected a few times. In DNA, the CDR3 is TGTGCCTGGAGTGTACAAGGGGGAGATACGCAGTATTTT. Protein product: CAWSVQGGDTQYF. The chain combines TRBV30 with TRBJ2-3, with D perhaps matching TRBD1 (6 bases). The V end was cut by 0 bases, the J end by 5 bases, with 9 bases between. Per the germline V gene, CDR1 is GTSNPN and CDR2 is SVGIG (reference sequence). This CDR3 is built from 13 residues.

The chain employs TRBV18 and TRBJ1-2; D perhaps matches TRBD1 (5 bases). The CDR3 length is 16 residues. Germline CDR1 is KGHSH and CDR2 is LQKENI. The ends were cut back, 3 bases at V and 6 bases at J, with 20 bases in the middle. Here the CDR3 DNA reads TGTGCCAGCTCACCTGGCAGGGCAGGGACCCTAAATGGCTACACCTTC. Amino acid sequence: CASSPGRAGTLNGYTF.

The chain links TRBV5-1 to TRBJ1-2, with 7 bases identical to TRBD1. Germline V gives CDR1 SGHRS, CDR2 YFSETQ. After removal of 4 bases from V and 3 bases from J, the junction contained 12 bases not matched to a gene. This CDR3 region has 16 residues. The CDR3 protein is CASSLGPSDRDYGYTF. CDR3 nucleotide sequence: TGCGCCAGCAGCCTGGGACCTTCCGACAGGGACTATGGCTACACCTTC.

This chain links TRBV5-4 with TRBJ1-2; D unresolved. This CDR3 is 15 amino acids long. The V gene's germline CDR1 is SGHNT and CDR2 YYREEE (reference sequence). The V end lost 4 bases, the J end lost 2 bases, and 15 bases lay between the germline ends. In DNA form, the CDR3 reads TGTGCCAGCAGCCAGGACCTTTACACAAACTATGGCTACACCTTC. Translated: CASSQDLYTNYGYTF.